This T cell receptor (beta chain) derives from a study of T cells after yellow fever vaccination. TCRdb ran MiXCR on the 5' RACE reads and lists one entry per CDR3 protein. The data show a few hundred thousand distinct CDR3 sequences, with more than 3% seen just once and about a quarter held by the top ten. This clonotype was observed a handful of times. Germline V lookup: CDR1 MNHEY, CDR2 SMNVEV (reference sequence). V was trimmed by 3 bases and J by 0 bases, leaving 13 bases between them. This CDR3 has 16 residues. The source is a man between 18 and 35 years old who received the YFV17D yellow fever vaccine. The chain carries TRBV27 and TRBJ2-3; D is perhaps TRBD2 (6 bases). The material was PBMCs, obtained on the day of the yellow fever booster vaccination. CDR3 residues: CASSFGLTTSTDTQYF. The CDR3, as DNA: TGTGCCAGCAGTTTCGGACTAACTACGAGCACAGATACGCAGTATTTT.